This TCR beta chain comes out of a study of shared clonotypes between healthy human individuals. Profiling relied on immunoSEQ multiplex PCR, and the TCRdb table lists in-frame clones only, not all of them. The sample includes around 2.5 million clones, 93% of them seen just once. Sequencing input: naive CD4+ T cells from PBMCs. As for subset: CD45RA+ positively selected. This TCR was sampled from a man younger than 35 in good health. Some clones in this sample may be carry-over from other donors' samples.

CDR3 protein: CASSSRGQKTDTQYF. CDR3 nucleotide sequence: TGCGCCAGCAGCTCCCGGGGACAGAAGACAGATACGCAGTATTTT. V and J are TRBV5-1 and TRBJ2-3; 7 bases fit TRBD1. Germline V gene sequence: CDR1 SGHRS, CDR2 YFSETQ. The CDR3 extends over 15 amino acids. V was pared by 3 bases and J by 3 bases, with 7 bases of the junction left unmatched.